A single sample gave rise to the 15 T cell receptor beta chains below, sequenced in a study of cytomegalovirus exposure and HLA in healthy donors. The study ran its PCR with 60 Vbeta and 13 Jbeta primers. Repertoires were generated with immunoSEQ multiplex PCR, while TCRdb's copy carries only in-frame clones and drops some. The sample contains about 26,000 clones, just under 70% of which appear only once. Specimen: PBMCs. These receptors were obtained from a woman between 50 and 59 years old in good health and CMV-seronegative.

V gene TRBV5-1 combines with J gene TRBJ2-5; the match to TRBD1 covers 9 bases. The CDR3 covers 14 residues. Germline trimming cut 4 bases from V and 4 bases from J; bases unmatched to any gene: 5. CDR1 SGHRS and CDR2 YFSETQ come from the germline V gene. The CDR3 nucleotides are TGCGCCAGCAGCCCGGGACAGGGCAGAGAGACCCAGTACTTC. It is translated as CASSPGQGRETQYF.

CDR3 sequence: CATSRVGRTEAFF. CDR3 nucleotide sequence: TGTGCCACCTCTAGGGTAGGGAGGACTGAAGCTTTCTTT. The rearrangement uses TRBV15 and TRBJ1-1; D call uncertain. Germline V gives CDR1 LNHNV, CDR2 YYDKDF (reference sequence). The germline V and J ends were trimmed by 8 bases and 5 bases, with 15 bases remaining between them. This CDR3 is 13 amino acids long.

The DNA of the CDR3 is TGCGCCAGCAGCCAAGAAGGGAAAACGACAGTTTTCCCTAACTATGGCTACACCTTC. Translated, it gives CASSQEGKTTVFPNYGYTF. V usage is TRBV4-1 and J usage is TRBJ1-2; a weak D match, TRBD1 (5 bases). V was pared by 0 bases and J by 0 bases, with 20 bases between. The germline gives CDR1 MGHRA, CDR2 YSYEKL. The CDR3 loop spans 19 amino acids.

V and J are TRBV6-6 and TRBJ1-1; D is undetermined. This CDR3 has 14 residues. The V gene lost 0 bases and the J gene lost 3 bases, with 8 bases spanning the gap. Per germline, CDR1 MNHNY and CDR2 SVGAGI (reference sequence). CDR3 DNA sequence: TGTGCCAGCAGTTACTCGCGGGGAGACACTGAAGCTTTCTTT. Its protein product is CASSYSRGDTEAFF.

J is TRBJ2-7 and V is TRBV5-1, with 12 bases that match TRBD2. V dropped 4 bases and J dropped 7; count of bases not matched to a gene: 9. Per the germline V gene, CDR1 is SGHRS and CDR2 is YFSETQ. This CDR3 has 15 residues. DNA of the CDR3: TGCGCCAGCAGCACTGCGGGGACTAGCGGGCTTGAGCAGTACTTC. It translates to CASSTAGTSGLEQYF.

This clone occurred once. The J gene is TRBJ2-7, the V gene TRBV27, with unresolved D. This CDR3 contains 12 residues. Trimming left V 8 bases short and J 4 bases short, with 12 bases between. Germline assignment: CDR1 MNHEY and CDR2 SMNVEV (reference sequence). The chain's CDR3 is CASGRVEYEQYF. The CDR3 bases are TGTGCCAGCGGCCGGGTCGAGTACGAGCAGTACTTC.

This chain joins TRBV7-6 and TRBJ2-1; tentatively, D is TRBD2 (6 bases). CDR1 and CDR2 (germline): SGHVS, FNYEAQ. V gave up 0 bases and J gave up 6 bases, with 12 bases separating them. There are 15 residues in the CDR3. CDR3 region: CASSLALPGSNEQFF. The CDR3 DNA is TGTGCCAGCAGCTTAGCGCTACCCGGGAGCAATGAGCAGTTCTTC.

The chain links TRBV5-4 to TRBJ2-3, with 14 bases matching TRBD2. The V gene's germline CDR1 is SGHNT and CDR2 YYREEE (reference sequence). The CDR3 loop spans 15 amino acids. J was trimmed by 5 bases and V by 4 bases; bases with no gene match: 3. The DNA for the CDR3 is TGTGCCAGCAGCGTCGGGACTAGCGGGGGAGATACGCAGTATTTT. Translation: CASSVGTSGGDTQYF.

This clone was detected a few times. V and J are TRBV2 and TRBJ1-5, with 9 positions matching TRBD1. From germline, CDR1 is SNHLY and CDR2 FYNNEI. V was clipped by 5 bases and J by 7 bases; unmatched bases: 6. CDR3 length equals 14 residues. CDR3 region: CASSPLDRGQPQHF. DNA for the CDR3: TGTGCCAGCAGTCCTTTGGACAGGGGCCAGCCCCAGCATTTT.

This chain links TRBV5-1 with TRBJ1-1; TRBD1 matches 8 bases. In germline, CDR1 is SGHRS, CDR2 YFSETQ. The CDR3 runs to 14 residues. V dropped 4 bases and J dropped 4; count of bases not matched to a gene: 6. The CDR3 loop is CASSEQGEGTEAFF. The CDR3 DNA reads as TGCGCCAGCAGCGAACAGGGGGAGGGCACTGAAGCTTTCTTT.

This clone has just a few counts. The CDR3 DNA reads as TGTGCCAGCAGCCCGGAGGGACGGGGTCCCCTGGTTGAGCAGTTCTTC. It codes for CASSPEGRGPLVEQFF. The chain links TRBV4-2 to TRBJ2-1; D is perhaps TRBD2 (6 bases). The CDR3 runs to 16 residues. Germline CDR1 is LGHNA and CDR2 is YNFKEQ. Trimming shortened V by 4 bases and J by 9 bases, and 22 bases separated the two germline ends.

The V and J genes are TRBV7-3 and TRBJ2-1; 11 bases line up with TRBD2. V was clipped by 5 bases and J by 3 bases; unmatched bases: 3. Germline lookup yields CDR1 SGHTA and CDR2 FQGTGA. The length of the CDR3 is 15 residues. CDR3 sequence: CASSPGTSGYNEQFF. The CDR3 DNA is TGTGCCAGCAGCCCGGGGACTAGCGGCTACAATGAGCAGTTCTTC.

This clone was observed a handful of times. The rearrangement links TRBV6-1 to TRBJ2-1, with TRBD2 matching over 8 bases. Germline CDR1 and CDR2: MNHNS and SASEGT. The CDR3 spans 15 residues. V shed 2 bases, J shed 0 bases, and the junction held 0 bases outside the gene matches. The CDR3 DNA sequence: TGTGCCAGCAGTGAACTAGCGGGCTCCTACAATGAGCAGTTCTTC. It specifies CASSELAGSYNEQFF.

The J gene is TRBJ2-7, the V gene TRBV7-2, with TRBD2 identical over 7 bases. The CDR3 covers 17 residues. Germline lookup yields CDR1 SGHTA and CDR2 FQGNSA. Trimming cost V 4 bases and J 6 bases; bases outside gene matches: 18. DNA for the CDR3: TGTGCCAGCAGCTCTGGCGGGGGATGGGGGGGGTCTGTCGAGCAGTACTTC. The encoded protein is CASSSGGGWGGSVEQYF.

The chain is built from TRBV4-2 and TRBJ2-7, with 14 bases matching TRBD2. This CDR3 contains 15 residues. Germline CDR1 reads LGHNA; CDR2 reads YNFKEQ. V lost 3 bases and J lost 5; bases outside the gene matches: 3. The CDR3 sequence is CASSQTSGRGDEQYF. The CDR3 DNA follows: TGTGCCAGCAGCCAGACTAGCGGGAGGGGTGACGAGCAGTACTTC.